The 24 T cell receptor beta chains presented below share a single source sample, sequenced in a study of tumor-infiltrating lymphocytes in oesophageal squamous cell carcinoma. TCRdb ran MiXCR on the PCR reads and lists one entry per CDR3 protein. The table lists about 11,000 distinct CDR3 sequences, 50% to 60% of them singletons. Sequenced material: esophageal tumor tissue. The receptors here all came from a male donor with esophageal squamous cell carcinoma.

This clonotype was counted many times. The chain has TRBV27 and TRBJ2-2; D call uncertain. V was shortened by 5 bases and J by 4 bases, with 8 bases between the two germline ends. Looked up from germline, CDR1 is MNHEY and CDR2 is SMNVEV (reference sequence). The length of the CDR3 is 13 residues. The CDR3 sequence is CASSLTFTGELFF. CDR3 in DNA: TGTGCCAGCAGTCTCACTTTCACCGGGGAGCTGTTTTTT.

The V and J genes are TRBV12-3 or TRBV12-4 and TRBJ2-5; the D gene could be TRBD1 or TRBD2 (5 bases each). The CDR3 runs to 14 residues. Trimming left V 5 bases short and J 2 bases short, with 12 bases between. The CDR3 protein is CASSPIGGQETQYF. CDR3 coding DNA: TGTGCCAGCAGTCCCATTGGGGGACAAGAGACCCAGTACTTC.

The chain has TRBV6-1 and TRBJ2-5, with D tentatively TRBD2 (5 bases). The J call may be incorrect, as the DNA end agrees better with TRBJ2-7. This CDR3 contains 14 residues. Germline values: CDR1 MNHNS, CDR2 SASEGT. The CDR3 protein is CASSEQADSYEQYF. In nucleotides, the CDR3 is TGTGCCAGCAGTGAACAAGCGGATTCCTACGAGCAGTACTTC.

V gene TRBV7-2 combines with J gene TRBJ2-7; 13 nucleotides align to TRBD2. CDR1 and CDR2 from the germline V gene are SGHTA and FQGNSA. This CDR3 has 17 residues. With V trimmed by 5 bases and J by 1 base, 8 bases remained unmatched. Here the CDR3 reads CASSQGLAGVLSYEQYF. The CDR3 coding sequence is TGTGCCAGCAGCCAAGGACTAGCGGGAGTCCTGTCCTACGAGCAGTACTTC. Variable domain in full (rest from reference TRBV7-2 and TRBJ2-7): GAGVSQSPSNKVTEKGKDVELRCDPISGHTALYWYRQSLGQGLEFLIYFQGNSAPDKSGLPSDRFSAERTGGSVSTLTIQRTQQEDSAVYLCASSQGLAGVLSYEQYFGPGTRLTVT.

Only one count was recorded for this clonotype. The chain recombines TRBV10-3 with TRBJ2-1, with 10 bases identical to TRBD2. The DNA matches TRBJ2-5 better at its end, which makes the J call doubtful. The CDR3 is made up of 15 amino acids. Germline V gene sequence: CDR1 ENHRY, CDR2 SYGVKD. CDR3: CAISESLAGVETQYF. CDR3 nucleotides: TGTGCCATCAGTGAGTCGCTAGCGGGAGTTGAGACCCAGTACTTC.

This rearrangement joins TRBV12-3 or TRBV12-4 to TRBJ2-4; D gene ambiguous. TRBJ2-6 explains the end of the DNA better; the J call may be wrong. The CDR3 totals 13 residues. The CDR3 DNA follows: TGTGCCAGCAGCCACTCTGGGGCCAACGTCCTGACTTTC. The encoded protein is CASSHSGANVLTF.

This clonotype was picked up a small number of times. This sequence joins TRBV4-2 and TRBJ1-1, with a possible D match to TRBD1 (5 bases). Trimming stripped 0 bases from V and 10 bases from J, with 18 bases between. Germline loops: CDR1 LGHNA, CDR2 YNFKEQ. The CDR3 contains 15 residues. The CDR3 spells CASSQDISGPPGAFF. In DNA form, the CDR3 reads TGTGCCAGCAGCCAAGATATCTCAGGGCCACCTGGAGCTTTCTTT.

Worth noting for this clonotype: An end of the junction differs from the germline gene, which may be a read error. The chain combines TRBV6-8 with TRBJ1-6, with D possibly TRBD1 on 5 matching bases. CDR3 size: 16 residues. In germline, CDR1 is MNHGY, CDR2 SAAAGT. CDR3 amino acids: CASSYGRGSYNSPLHF. As DNA, the CDR3 is TGTGCCAGCAGTTACGGGAGGGGCTCCTATAATTCACCCCTCCACTTC.

Of note for this clonotype: One end of the junction does not line up with germline, which may come from a read error. V gene TRBV7-9 combines with J gene TRBJ2-6; TRBD1 might be the D (5 bases). Germline V gene data show CDR1 as SEHNR and CDR2 as FQNEAQ (reference sequence). This CDR3 contains 12 residues. The DNA for the CDR3 is TGTGCAGGGGAAGGGGATAATTCACCCCTCCACTTC. It translates to CAGEGDNSPLHF.

The chain links TRBV10-3 to TRBJ1-1, with D uncertain. CDR3 size: 14 residues. CDR1 ENHRY and CDR2 SYGVKD come from the germline V gene. V gave up 2 bases and J gave up 1 base, with 8 bases separating them. This chain's CDR3 is CAISETGRNTEAFF. The CDR3 coding sequence is TGTGCCATCAGTGAGACCGGCCGGAACACTGAAGCTTTCTTT.

This clonotype was detected a few times. The rearrangement links TRBV15 to TRBJ1-2; D is unresolved. With 0 bases removed from V and 4 bases from J, the gap between germline ends came to 12 bases. The CDR3 has 15 amino acids. Germline assignment: CDR1 LNHNV and CDR2 YYDKDF (reference sequence). The CDR3 DNA sequence: TGTGCCACCAGCAGAGATGGTGGGCAGATCTATGGCTACACCTTC. The encoded protein is CATSRDGGQIYGYTF.

This clonotype ranks as medium-sized. CDR3 protein: CASSPGDSQETQYF. The CDR3 coding sequence is TGTGCCAGCAGTCCTGGGGACAGCCAAGAGACCCAGTACTTC. The chain recombines TRBV27 with TRBJ2-5; TRBD1 aligns across 7 bases. With 5 bases clipped from V and 1 base from J, the junction kept 4 bases outside the gene matches. Germline V gene lookup returns CDR1 MNHEY and CDR2 SMNVEV (reference sequence). The CDR3 totals 14 residues.

The chain uses TRBV6-1 and TRBJ2-6; D gene unclear. This CDR3 region has 13 residues. With 8 bases removed from V and 0 bases from J, the gap between germline ends came to 5 bases. Per germline, CDR1 MNHNS and CDR2 SASEGT. CDR3 coding DNA: TGTGCCAGCGTGTACTCTGGGGCCAACGTCCTGACTTTC. Translated: CASVYSGANVLTF.

The chain recombines TRBV7-6 with TRBJ2-3; D is perhaps TRBD2 (6 bases). The germline V gene encodes CDR1 SGHVS and CDR2 FNYEAQ. The CDR3 spans 15 residues. With 3 bases removed from V and 0 bases from J, the gap between germline ends came to 10 bases. CDR3 nucleotides: TGTGCCAGCAGCTTTTTTGCGGGAAGCACAGATACGCAGTATTTT. Residues: CASSFFAGSTDTQYF.

The chain has TRBV6-6 and TRBJ2-1, with TRBD2 matching over 8 bases. The J call is doubtful: the DNA matches TRBJ2-5 better. This CDR3 has 18 residues. CDR1 and CDR2 from the germline V gene are MNHNY and SVGAGI (reference sequence). The CDR3 reads CASSYSSEASGPQETQYF. CDR3 bases: TGTGCCAGCAGTTACTCTTCCGAGGCTAGCGGGCCGCAAGAGACCCAGTACTTC.

The chain employs TRBV7-2 and TRBJ2-6; 7 bases align to TRBD1. The end of the DNA aligns better with TRBJ2-7, so the J call may be wrong. Germline V gene lookup returns CDR1 SGHTA and CDR2 FQGNSA. There are 15 residues in the CDR3. The CDR3 nucleotides are TGTGCCAGCAGCTTATCGGGACAGATCTCCTACGAGCAGTACTTC. The encoded protein is CASSLSGQISYEQYF.

The chain carries TRBV7-9 and TRBJ2-5; the match to TRBD1 covers 11 bases. Germline V gene sequence: CDR1 SEHNR, CDR2 FQNEAQ (reference sequence). The V gene end was trimmed by 7 bases and the J gene end by 2 bases; junction bases not matched to a gene: 6. The CDR3 sequence is 15 residues long. The CDR3 is CASNLGDRGQETQYF. CDR3 nucleotide sequence: TGTGCCAGCAACTTGGGGGACAGGGGGCAAGAGACCCAGTACTTC.

This chain joins TRBV10-3 and TRBJ2-6; D possibly corresponds to TRBD2 (7 bases). The CDR3 is made up of 16 amino acids. Trimming took off 0 bases at V and 11 bases at J, with 17 bases between the two ends. CDR1 is ENHRY, CDR2 SYGVKD, per germline. For the CDR3, the DNA is TGTGCCATCAGTGAGTCGGGGGGGGCGCAAGCCCACGTCCTGACTTTC. Protein sequence: CAISESGGAQAHVLTF.

In its sample, this clonotype was seen a few times. CDR3 region: CASSSGQIETQYF. DNA for the CDR3: TGTGCCAGCAGCTCAGGGCAAATAGAGACCCAGTACTTC. The V call is TRBV7-2, the J call TRBJ2-5, with D perhaps matching TRBD1 (5 bases). The length of the CDR3 is 13 residues. Germline loops: CDR1 SGHTA, CDR2 FQGNSA. Trimming stripped 4 bases from V and 4 bases from J, with 10 bases between. The variable domain in full, with the rest retrieved from reference TRBV7-2 and TRBJ2-5, is GAGVSQSPSNKVTEKGKDVELRCDPISGHTALYWYRQSLGQGLEFLIYFQGNSAPDKSGLPSDRFSAERTGGSVSTLTIQRTQQEDSAVYLCASSSGQIETQYFGPGTRLLVL.

This clonotype has at least ten counts. The CDR3 loop reads CASSLGTSGSDQYF. CDR3 bases: TGTGCCAGCAGTCTGGGGACTAGCGGGAGCGATCAGTACTTC. This chain joins TRBV27 and TRBJ2-4; 14 bases agree with TRBD2. V was pared by 5 bases and J by 12 bases, with 6 bases of the junction left unmatched. CDR3 length equals 14 residues. Germline values: CDR1 MNHEY, CDR2 SMNVEV (reference sequence).

The chain links TRBV11-2 to TRBJ1-2; 11 bases fit TRBD1. Looked up from germline, CDR1 is SGHAT and CDR2 is FQNNGV. The CDR3 is 17 residues long. V trimming: 5 bases; J trimming: 3 bases; junction bases outside the gene matches: 11. This chain's CDR3 is CASSKYGTGGGDYGYTF. Written as DNA, the CDR3 is TGTGCCAGCAGCAAATACGGGACAGGGGGTGGGGACTATGGCTACACCTTC.

Many counts were recorded for this clonotype. It is likely a read error, because the conserved phenylalanine at the end of the CDR3 is missing. Because the CDR3's place on the DNA is in doubt, the DNA is left out and the CDR3 is given as listed by TCRdb. The V gene is TRBV6-1, the J gene TRBJ1-6. Counting both end residues, the CDR3 totals 8 amino acids. The germline V gene has CDR1 MNHNS and CDR2 SASEGT. CDR3 sequence: CASSEWPS.

The CDR3 nucleotides are TGTGCCAGCACCTCACAGGTTCAGGCCTACGAGCAGTACTTC. Translating gives CASTSQVQAYEQYF. This chain links TRBV7-2 with TRBJ2-5; TRBD1 might be the D (5 bases). The J call may not be correct, given that the DNA end is closer to TRBJ2-7. The CDR3 sequence is 14 residues long. Germline V gene data show CDR1 as SGHTA and CDR2 as FQGNSA.

The V call is TRBV7-3, the J call TRBJ2-6; D gene unclear. Between the trimmed V and J ends, which lost 8 bases and 0 bases, there was a span of 20 bases. CDR1 is SGHTA, CDR2 FQGTGA, per germline. The CDR3 has 18 residues. CDR3 sequence: CASGKAGNIGSGANVLTF. The CDR3 DNA is TGTGCCAGCGGGAAAGCTGGAAATATCGGCTCTGGGGCCAACGTCCTGACTTTC.